This TCR beta chain was identified in a study of T cell responses to AZD1222 COVID-19 vaccine. Sequencing was performed with immunoSEQ multiplex PCR; in TCRdb, only in-frame clones are kept and a portion is missing. The table records 95,000 to 150,000 clones, roughly 90% of them present only once. Study-wide results and caveats: Females made up more of the donors, who were largely white British, and clonal diversity may have come out too low. Regions left unmutated in variants are reportedly the target of nearly half of spike-specific TCRs.

The CDR3 spans 16 residues. The germline V gene encodes CDR1 MNHNY and CDR2 SVGAGI (reference sequence). After removal of 6 bases from V and 0 bases from J, the junction contained 4 bases not matched to a gene. Remarks on this clone: Its antigen is undetermined.

This sample comprised peripheral blood, obtained 28 days after the second AZD1222 dose. V and J are TRBV6-6 and TRBJ2-6; 8 bases match TRBD1. The receptor was isolated from an adult who received the AZD1222 COVID-19 vaccine. The CDR3 DNA is TGTGCCAGCAGCATAGACAGGGGCTCTGGGGCCAACGTCCTGACTTTC. Translation: CASSIDRGSGANVLTF.